A selection of T cell receptor beta chains follows, all from one sample in a study of T cell changes during pregnancy in multiple sclerosis. Repertoires were generated with immunoSEQ multiplex PCR, while TCRdb's copy carries only in-frame clones and drops some. This sample has around 48,000 clones, with around 92% found just once. Sequenced here: CD4+ T cells from peripheral blood mononuclear cells, sampled in the third trimester of pregnancy. All receptors derive from a female donor with multiple sclerosis, enrolled in a pregnancy study. CDR3s include the opening cysteine and the closing phenylalanine or tryptophan. The order of the fields is D gene, V gene, J gene, CDR3 protein, CDR3 DNA. D genes are given only for firm matches.

d_call: TRBD2; v_call: TRBV19; j_call: TRBJ2-3; cdr3_aa: CASSVLAGGTTDTQYF; cdr3_nt: TGTGCCAGTAGTGTCCTAGCGGGAGGGACCACAGATACGCAGTATTTT
d_call: -; v_call: TRBV19; j_call: TRBJ1-1; cdr3_aa: CASSIWGAEAFF; cdr3_nt: TGTGCCAGTAGTATTTGGGGGGCTGAAGCTTTCTTT
d_call: TRBD2; v_call: TRBV5-1; j_call: TRBJ2-1; cdr3_aa: CASSYGGDEQFF; cdr3_nt: TGCGCCAGCAGCTACGGGGGGGATGAGCAGTTCTTC
d_call: -; v_call: TRBV6-1; j_call: TRBJ1-3; cdr3_aa: CASSLTGGNTIYF; cdr3_nt: TGTGCCAGCAGCTTGACAGGAGGAAACACCATATATTTT
d_call: -; v_call: TRBV28; j_call: TRBJ2-7; cdr3_aa: CASSLHRPPYEQYF; cdr3_nt: TGTGCCAGCAGTTTACACAGGCCTCCCTACGAGCAGTACTTC
d_call: TRBD2; v_call: TRBV30; j_call: TRBJ2-6; cdr3_aa: CAWSTPSGSGGANVLTF; cdr3_nt: TGTGCCTGGAGTACGCCTAGCGGGTCTGGAGGGGCCAACGTCCTGACTTTC
d_call: TRBD1; v_call: TRBV29-1; j_call: TRBJ2-7; cdr3_aa: CSVPMGQGSYEQYF; cdr3_nt: TGCAGCGTCCCTATGGGACAGGGCTCCTACGAGCAGTACTTC
d_call: -; v_call: TRBV19; j_call: TRBJ2-7; cdr3_aa: CASSPRGGTSYEQYF; cdr3_nt: TGTGCCAGTAGTCCGAGGGGGGGTACCTCCTACGAGCAGTACTTC
d_call: TRBD2; v_call: TRBV7-8; j_call: TRBJ2-7; cdr3_aa: CASSIPGLVVGEQYF; cdr3_nt: TGTGCCAGCAGCATTCCGGGACTAGTCGTGGGCGAGCAGTACTTC
d_call: -; v_call: TRBV14; j_call: TRBJ2-1; cdr3_aa: CASSRSGLRGEQFF; cdr3_nt: TGTGCCAGCAGCCGTAGCGGGTTAAGGGGGGAGCAGTTCTTC
d_call: TRBD2; v_call: TRBV5-4; j_call: TRBJ2-7; cdr3_aa: CASSQGLAGGGPYEQYF; cdr3_nt: TGTGCCAGCAGCCAGGGACTAGCGGGAGGGGGGCCCTACGAGCAGTACTTC
d_call: -; v_call: TRBV5-1; j_call: TRBJ2-1; cdr3_aa: CASSLREQDNEQFF; cdr3_nt: TGCGCCAGCAGCTTGCGGGAGCAGGATAATGAGCAGTTCTTC